The sequence of this TCR beta chain was determined in a study of graft-versus-host responses after intestinal transplantation. Profiled with immunoSEQ multiplex PCR; TCRdb holds only in-frame clones, not every one. The sample includes fewer than 30,000 clones, approximately 83% of them seen just once. This material consisted of PBMCs, taken more than 450 days after intestinal transplant. The TCR originated in a human patient who received an intestinal transplant, so some T cells may come from the graft donor.

The CDR3 is CASSSKLPGLAGVPHNEQFF. The DNA for the CDR3 is TGCGCCAGCAGTAGTAAACTTCCGGGACTAGCGGGAGTCCCCCACAATGAGCAGTTCTTC. This sequence joins TRBV10-2 and TRBJ2-1; 14 nucleotides agree with TRBD2. The CDR3 length is 20 residues. Trimming at V came to 5 bases and at J to 5 bases, leaving 17 bases not matched to a gene. Germline lookup yields CDR1 WSHSY and CDR2 SAAADI.